These T cell receptor beta chains were read from a single sample in a study of CD8+ T cells in alopecia areata. Sequencing used immunoSEQ multiplex PCR; TCRdb keeps in-frame clones, though not all of them. The top ten clones hold around 5% of a sample with approximately 89,000 clones, 51% of them seen once. Specimen: NKG2D-high CD8+ T cells sorted from blood. All receptors derive from a human donor with alopecia areata. Both conserved end residues are part of each CDR3. D genes are given only for firm matches. The listing skips clone size in some rows; elsewhere it reads once, few, many or a size class.

D	length	size	V	J	CDR3	DNA
NA	12	few	TRBV29-1	TRBJ2-7	CSAEEDRYEQYF	TGCAGCGCCGAGGAGGATCGCTACGAGCAGTACTTC
NA	14	NA	TRBV29-1	TRBJ1-2	CSVEAETGGGGYTF	TGCAGCGTTGAAGCGGAGACAGGTGGAGGGGGCTACACCTTC
TRBD1	16	few	TRBV28	TRBJ2-2	CASSQGQGIHTGELFF	TGTGCCAGCAGCCAAGGACAGGGGATTCACACCGGGGAGCTGTTTTTT
NA	14	NA	TRBV7-9	TRBJ2-7	CASSRQEISYEQYF	TGTGCCAGCAGTCGGCAGGAGATCTCCTACGAGCAGTACTTC
NA	13	few	TRBV29-1	TRBJ2-7	CSVPLANSYEQYF	TGCAGCGTCCCCCTAGCCAATTCCTACGAGCAGTACTTC
NA	15	NA	TRBV19	TRBJ2-1	CASSTRDWAYNEQFF	TGTGCCAGTAGTACCCGGGACTGGGCCTACAATGAGCAGTTCTTC
NA	17	few	TRBV21-1	TRBJ2-1	CASSKMEGDGSYNEQFF	TGTGCCAGCAGCAAAATGGAGGGGGATGGCTCTTACAATGAGCAGTTCTTC
TRBD1	13	NA	TRBV29-1	TRBJ1-5	CSVGQGGGQPQHF	TGCAGCGTTGGACAGGGAGGGGGACAGCCCCAGCATTTT
TRBD2	11	few	TRBV29-1	TRBJ2-7	CSGASGYEQYF	TGCAGCGGTGCTAGCGGCTACGAGCAGTACTTC
NA	14	few	TRBV7-9	TRBJ1-1	CASSLDRGNTEAFF	TGTGCCAGCAGCTTAGACCGGGGCAACACTGAAGCTTTCTTT
NA	12	NA	TRBV27	TRBJ1-2	CASGDGGQGYTF	TGTGCCAGCGGTGATGGGGGACAAGGCTACACCTTC
NA	12	NA	TRBV5-6	TRBJ2-7	CASSSGVGEQYF	TGTGCCAGCAGCTCTGGGGTCGGCGAGCAGTACTTC
NA	15	few	TRBV29-1	TRBJ2-5	CSVEDFSINQETQYF	TGCAGCGTTGAAGATTTTAGTATCAACCAAGAGACCCAGTACTTC
NA	11	few	TRBV5-6	TRBJ2-3	CASSLTDTQYF	TGTGCCAGCAGCTTAACAGATACGCAGTATTTT
TRBD2	15	few	TRBV7-9	TRBJ2-5	CASSFPLAEQETQYF	TGTGCCAGCAGCTTTCCTCTAGCGGAACAAGAGACCCAGTACTTC
TRBD1	13	NA	TRBV29-1	TRBJ1-2	CSASPGQGYGYTF	TGCAGCGCCTCACCGGGACAGGGTTATGGCTACACCTTC
TRBD2	16	NA	TRBV29-1	TRBJ2-3	CSVEDLQLAVTDTQYF	TGCAGCGTTGAAGATCTTCAGCTAGCGGTCACAGATACGCAGTATTTT
TRBD2	18	NA	TRBV27	TRBJ2-3	CASSVFFSSGGKTDTQYF	TGTGCCAGCAGTGTCTTCTTCTCTAGCGGGGGGAAGACAGATACGCAGTATTTT
NA	17	NA	TRBV4-1	TRBJ2-5	CASSQGSLSPFQETQYF	TGCGCCAGCAGCCAAGGCTCCCTGAGCCCCTTCCAAGAGACCCAGTACTTC
NA	11	few	TRBV19	TRBJ1-1	CAVAQGTEAFF	TGTGCCGTTGCCCAGGGCACAGAAGCTTTCTTT
NA	12	NA	TRBV4-1	TRBJ2-7	CASSHQSYEQYF	TGCGCCAGCAGCCATCAGTCCTACGAGCAGTACTTC
NA	13	NA	TRBV14	TRBJ2-5	CASSPHSEETQYF	TGTGCCAGCAGCCCTCACAGCGAAGAGACCCAGTACTTC
NA	14	NA	TRBV2	TRBJ2-2	CASLADWETGELFF	TGTGCCAGCTTGGCGGACTGGGAGACCGGGGAGCTGTTTTTT
NA	14	NA	TRBV5-1	TRBJ2-2	CASRQDRRTGELFF	TGCGCCAGCAGACAGGACAGAAGGACCGGGGAGCTGTTTTTT
NA	13	NA	TRBV29-1	TRBJ2-3	CSVEGTSTDTQYF	TGCAGCGTTGAAGGTACTAGCACAGATACGCAGTATTTT
NA	16	few	TRBV7-9	TRBJ2-3	CASSSALSGSTDTQYF	TGTGCCAGCAGCTCTGCACTCAGCGGGAGCACAGATACGCAGTATTTT
TRBD2	17	NA	TRBV4-1	TRBJ2-1	CASSQDLLAGVVNEQFF	TGCGCCAGCAGCCAAGATCTGCTAGCGGGAGTCGTCAATGAGCAGTTCTTC
NA	15	NA	TRBV29-1	TRBJ2-1	CSVEGRSSKYNEQFF	TGCAGCGTTGAAGGGCGCTCTAGCAAGTACAATGAGCAGTTCTTC
NA	15	NA	TRBV10-3	TRBJ1-1	CAISESGLMNTEAFF	TGTGCCATCAGTGAGTCAGGTCTTATGAACACTGAAGCTTTCTTT
TRBD1	13	NA	TRBV4-3	TRBJ2-1	CASSHRQGDEQFF	TGCGCCAGCAGCCACAGACAGGGGGATGAGCAGTTCTTC
TRBD2	13	once	TRBV4-1	TRBJ2-5	CASSAGGGETQYF	TGCGCCAGCAGCGCGGGAGGTGGGGAGACCCAGTACTTC
TRBD2	15	NA	TRBV30	TRBJ2-1	CAWRTGTSGYNEQFF	TGTGCCTGGAGGACCGGGACTAGCGGATACAATGAGCAGTTCTTC
NA	13	NA	TRBV29-1	TRBJ2-7	CSVESRQGYEQYF	TGCAGCGTTGAATCCCGGCAGGGGTACGAGCAGTACTTC
TRBD1	15	few	TRBV18	TRBJ2-1	CASSSQGARYNEQFF	TGTGCCAGCTCCTCACAGGGGGCGCGTTACAATGAGCAGTTCTTC
TRBD1	14	NA	TRBV18	TRBJ2-7	CASSSPGQAPGQYF	TGTGCCAGCTCATCCCCGGGACAGGCTCCGGGGCAGTACTTC
TRBD1	14	few	TRBV5-1	TRBJ2-3	CASSLGQGMATQYF	TGCGCCAGCAGCCTAGGACAGGGGATGGCTACGCAGTATTTT